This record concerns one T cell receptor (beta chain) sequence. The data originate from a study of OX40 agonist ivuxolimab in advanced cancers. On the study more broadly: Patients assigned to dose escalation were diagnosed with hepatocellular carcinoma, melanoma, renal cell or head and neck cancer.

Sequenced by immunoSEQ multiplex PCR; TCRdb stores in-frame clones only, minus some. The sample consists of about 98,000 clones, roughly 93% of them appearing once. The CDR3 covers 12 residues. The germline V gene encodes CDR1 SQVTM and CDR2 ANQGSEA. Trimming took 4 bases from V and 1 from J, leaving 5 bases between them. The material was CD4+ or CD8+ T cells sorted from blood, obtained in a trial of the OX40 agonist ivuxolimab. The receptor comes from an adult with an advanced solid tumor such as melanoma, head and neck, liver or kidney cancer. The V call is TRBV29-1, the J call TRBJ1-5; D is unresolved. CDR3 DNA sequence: TGCAGCGTTGGCGCAAGCAATCAGCCCCAGCATTTT. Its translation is CSVGASNQPQHF.